The next 21 T cell receptor beta chains were all read from a single sample in a study of cytomegalovirus exposure and HLA in healthy donors. The protocol was immunoSEQ multiplex PCR, while the TCRdb copy is restricted to in-frame clones and leaves out a portion. The sample yields 55,000 to 80,000 clones, about 94% seen once. The sample taken for sequencing was PBMCs. Receptors originate from a man younger than 30 in good health and CMV-seropositive.

The chain links TRBV29-1 to TRBJ1-2; no firm D call. CDR3 length: 10 amino acids. Germline lookup yields CDR1 SQVTM and CDR2 ANQGSEA. The V gene lost 4 bases and the J gene lost 7 bases, with 7 bases spanning the gap. The CDR3 DNA reads as TGCAGCGTTGGTAAATTTGGCTACACCTTC. It is translated as CSVGKFGYTF. Full variable domain (rest looked up from reference TRBV29-1 and TRBJ1-2): SAVISQKPSRDICQRGTSLTIQCQVDSQVTMMFWYRQQPGQSLTLIATANQGSEATYESGFVIDKFPISRPNLTFSTLTVSNMSPEDSSIYLCSVGKFGYTFGSGTRLTVV.

This sequence joins TRBV10-1 and TRBJ2-7; TRBD1 aligns across 9 bases. J gave up 3 bases and V 3 bases, and 21 bases lay outside the gene matches. Per the germline V gene, CDR1 is WNHNN and CDR2 is SYGVQD (reference sequence). This CDR3 region has 20 residues. CDR3 coding DNA: TGCGCCAGCAGTGATCCCAGCCGGGACAGGGTCGACGGGAGTCACTACGAGCAGTACTTC. Its translation is CASSDPSRDRVDGSHYEQYF.

This clone was detected once. The genes are TRBV6-5 and TRBJ2-7; D might be TRBD2 (6 bases). This CDR3 is built from 15 residues. Between the trimmed V and J ends, which lost 0 bases and 5 bases, there was a span of 14 bases. The germline V gene encodes CDR1 MNHEY and CDR2 SVGAGI. The CDR3 sequence is CASSYSGGATHEQYF. The DNA of the CDR3 is TGTGCCAGCAGTTACTCCGGAGGGGCTACCCACGAGCAGTACTTC.

This chain joins TRBV9 and TRBJ2-3; 8 nucleotides align to TRBD2. Germline loops: CDR1 SGDLS, CDR2 YYNGEE. The CDR3 loop spans 16 amino acids. The V and J ends lost 4 bases and 4 bases, in that order; junction bases with no gene match: 11. The CDR3 is CASSSPRGGIADTQYF. The DNA for the CDR3 is TGTGCCAGCAGCTCACCCCGGGGGGGGATTGCAGATACGCAGTATTTT.

The chain recombines TRBV5-6 with TRBJ2-1; the D gene is possibly TRBD1 (6 bases). V lost 0 bases and J 7 bases, leaving 8 bases between the germline ends. Germline V gene lookup returns CDR1 SGHDT and CDR2 YYEEEE. The CDR3 covers 13 residues. Here the CDR3 reads CASSLDRVNEQFF. In DNA, the CDR3 is TGTGCCAGCAGCTTGGACAGGGTAAATGAGCAGTTCTTC.

The gene calls are TRBV4-2 and TRBJ2-7; 7 bases are shared with TRBD2. CDR1 and CDR2 from the germline V gene are LGHNA and YNFKEQ. V shed 4 bases, J shed 1 base, and the junction held 4 bases outside the gene matches. The CDR3 spans 14 residues. The chain's CDR3 is CASSRDYPSYEQYF. Written as DNA, the CDR3 is TGTGCCAGCAGCCGGGACTACCCGTCCTACGAGCAGTACTTC.

V and J are TRBV7-2 and TRBJ2-5; D remains ambiguous. In germline, CDR1 is SGHTA, CDR2 FQGNSA. The CDR3 sequence is 13 residues long. V was pared by 0 bases and J by 4 bases, with 6 bases between. In DNA form, the CDR3 reads TGTGCCAGCAGCTTAGCACCGGGAGAGACCCAGTACTTC. Amino acids: CASSLAPGETQYF.

This chain links TRBV18 with TRBJ2-3; 10 bases fit TRBD2. The ends lost 4 bases at V and 0 bases at J; junction bases unmatched: 1. This CDR3 has 15 amino acids. The V gene's germline CDR1 is KGHSH and CDR2 LQKENI. CDR3 bases: TGTGCCAGCTCACAGACTAGCGGGAGCACAGATACGCAGTATTTT. The encoded protein is CASSQTSGSTDTQYF. The variable domain in full, completed from reference TRBV18 and TRBJ2-3, reads NAGVMQNPRHLVRRRGQEARLRCSPMKGHSHVYWYRQLPEEGLKFMVYLQKENIIDESGMPKERFSAEFPKEGPSILRIQQVVRGDSAAYFCASSQTSGSTDTQYFGPGTRLTVL.

The chain recombines TRBV2 with TRBJ1-1; 11 nucleotides match TRBD1. CDR1 and CDR2 (germline): SNHLY, FYNNEI. This CDR3 contains 14 residues. The J segment lost 4 bases and the V segment lost 5 bases, leaving 3 bases of the junction unmatched. The CDR3 is CASSSGTGGTEAFF. The CDR3 nucleotides read TGTGCCAGCAGTTCCGGGACAGGGGGCACTGAAGCTTTCTTT.

The chain employs TRBV4-1 and TRBJ2-5, with TRBD2 matching over 11 bases. J was trimmed by 5 bases and V by 1 base; bases with no gene match: 6. The germline V gene encodes CDR1 MGHRA and CDR2 YSYEKL. The CDR3 has 16 residues. The CDR3 DNA reads as TGCGCCAGCAGCCAAGTGGCTAGCGGGGGGTACGAGACCCAGTACTTC. This translates into CASSQVASGGYETQYF.

The chain has TRBV28 and TRBJ1-4; weak D call: TRBD1 (5 bases). The CDR3 sequence is 14 residues long. Germline CDR1 reads MDHEN; CDR2 reads SYDVKM. V lost 3 bases and J 6 bases, leaving 11 bases between the germline ends. In DNA form, the CDR3 reads TGTGCCAGCAGTTTGGGGGGGAGAGATGAAAAACTGTTTTTT. Translated, it gives CASSLGGRDEKLFF.

J is TRBJ2-7 and V is TRBV7-9, with 11 bases that match TRBD2. Germline V gene data show CDR1 as SEHNR and CDR2 as FQNEAQ (reference sequence). The CDR3 spans 15 residues. V was pared by 0 bases and J by 5 bases, with 3 bases of the junction left unmatched. The CDR3 nucleotides are TGTGCCAGCAGCTTAGCACTAGCGGGAGTGGACGAGCAGTACTTC. The encoded protein is CASSLALAGVDEQYF.

This chain uses TRBV11-1 with TRBJ1-4, with 9 bases fitting TRBD1. After removal of 5 bases from V and 5 bases from J, the junction contained 9 bases not matched to a gene. There are 16 residues in the CDR3. Germline lookup yields CDR1 SGHAT and CDR2 FQDESV (reference sequence). The CDR3 coding sequence is TGTGCCAGCAGCCACTTCCGGGACAGGGAGAATGAAAAACTGTTTTTT. Translation: CASSHFRDRENEKLFF. Full variable domain (rest looked up from reference TRBV11-1 and TRBJ1-4): EAEVAQSPRYKITEKSQAVAFWCDPISGHATLYWYRQILGQGPELLVQFQDESVVDDSQLPKDRFSAERLKGVDSTLKIQPAELGDSAMYLCASSHFRDRENEKLFFGSGTQLSVL.

The rearrangement joins TRBV5-6 to TRBJ2-5; D unclear. The length of the CDR3 is 13 residues. V was shortened by 4 bases and J by 3 bases, with 10 bases between the two germline ends. Germline V gene lookup returns CDR1 SGHDT and CDR2 YYEEEE. The CDR3 DNA follows: TGTGCCAGCAGCCTGTGGTCAGAAGAGACCCAGTACTTC. Translated, it gives CASSLWSEETQYF.

The J gene is TRBJ1-5, the V gene TRBV2, with D hard to call. The CDR3 loop spans 15 amino acids. Trimming left V 4 bases short and J 1 base short, with 11 bases between. Germline V gene data show CDR1 as SNHLY and CDR2 as FYNNEI. The DNA for the CDR3 is TGTGCCAGCAGTGCGATTCGAGAGAGCAATCAGCCCCAGCATTTT. The encoded protein is CASSAIRESNQPQHF. Complete variable domain (other parts from reference TRBV2 and TRBJ1-5): EPEVTQTPSHQVTQMGQEVILRCVPISNHLYFYWYRQILGQKVEFLVSFYNNEISEKSEIFDDQFSVERPDGSNFTLKIRSTKLEDSAMYFCASSAIRESNQPQHFGDGTRLSIL.

Here the CDR3 DNA reads TGTGCCTGGAGTGGCAGGGGCCAAGAGACCCAGTACTTC. Amino acids: CAWSGRGQETQYF. The chain joins TRBV30 to TRBJ2-5; D is possibly TRBD1 (6 bases). The V end lost 1 base, the J end lost 1 base, and 7 bases lay between the germline ends. Germline V gene sequence: CDR1 GTSNPN, CDR2 SVGIG (reference sequence). The CDR3 covers 13 residues.

The V and J genes are TRBV5-5 and TRBJ1-1; 7 bases agree with TRBD1. CDR1 is SGHKS, CDR2 YYEKEE, per germline (reference sequence). Trimming removed 2 bases from V and 3 bases from J; junction bases left unmatched: 10. This CDR3 is 16 amino acids long. CDR3 nucleotides: TGTGCCAGCAGCTTCGGTGTCAGGGGGATGCACACTGAAGCTTTCTTT. Translation gives CASSFGVRGMHTEAFF.

The chain uses TRBV19 and TRBJ1-1; D is unresolved. V was cut by 2 bases and J by 7 bases, with 11 bases left in between. The CDR3 is 13 residues long. Germline CDR1 is LNHDA and CDR2 is SQIVND (reference sequence). The CDR3 loop reads CASSISEMFEAFF. The CDR3 nucleotides are TGTGCCAGTAGTATAAGCGAGATGTTTGAAGCTTTCTTT.

V and J are TRBV10-3 and TRBJ1-6; a possible D gene is TRBD1 (5 bases). V lost 6 bases to trimming and J lost 5 bases, with 11 bases between them. Germline CDR1 reads ENHRY; CDR2 reads SYGVKD. The CDR3 extends over 14 amino acids. CDR3 region: CAISADRNNSPLHF. The DNA of the CDR3 is TGTGCCATCAGCGCCGACAGAAATAATTCACCCCTCCACTTT.

J is TRBJ2-6 and V is TRBV5-1; D is ambiguous. V was cut by 1 base and J by 0 bases, with 11 bases left in between. This CDR3 is 17 amino acids long. Germline CDR1 is SGHRS and CDR2 is YFSETQ. CDR3 coding DNA: TGCGCCAGCAGCTTGCCCTTGACGGGCTCTGGGGCCAACGTCCTGACTTTC. Translated, it gives CASSLPLTGSGANVLTF.

The CDR3 coding sequence is TGTGCCAGCAGTTGGACAGGGGTCAAGAATGAAAAACTGTTTTTT. Its protein is CASSWTGVKNEKLFF. The J gene is TRBJ1-4, the V gene TRBV6-5; TRBD1 agrees at 9 bases. The CDR3 totals 15 residues. Germline-derived CDR1 and CDR2 are MNHEY and SVGAGI. V was clipped by 4 bases and J by 5 bases; unmatched bases: 5.